The 12 T cell receptor beta chains presented below share a single source sample, sequenced in a study of CD8+ T cells in alopecia areata. Following extraction, RNA underwent reverse transcription to cDNA, which served as the sequencing template. Sequenced by immunoSEQ multiplex PCR; TCRdb stores in-frame clones only, minus some. The sample lists 80,000 or so clones, around two thirds occurring once. Stated treatment: oral pan-JAK inhibitor, 5-10 mg twice daily. The source was CD8+ T cells sorted from blood, collected at week 24, from a patient treated with tofacitinib. These receptors were obtained from a human donor with alopecia areata.

The chain is built from TRBV29-1 and TRBJ2-7, with a weak D call TRBD2 (6 bases). With 6 bases removed from V and 6 bases from J, the gap between germline ends came to 24 bases. CDR1 and CDR2 from the germline V gene are SQVTM and ANQGSEA. CDR3 length: 15 amino acids. The CDR3 is CSVAPGTAKGGEQYF. The CDR3 DNA sequence: TGCAGCGTCGCGCCAGGAACAGCAAAGGGAGGCGAGCAGTACTTC.

The rearrangement joins TRBV27 to TRBJ1-6, with 9 bases matching TRBD1. Germline trimming cut 4 bases from V and 9 bases from J; bases unmatched to any gene: 4. In germline, CDR1 is MNHEY, CDR2 SMNVEV (reference sequence). The CDR3 contains 14 residues. CDR3 region: CASSSGTGSSPLHF. CDR3 nucleotides: TGTGCCAGCAGTTCCGGGACAGGGAGTTCACCCCTCCACTTT.

This clone appeared once. The V call is TRBV7-9, the J call TRBJ2-1; D uncertain. V lost 3 bases to trimming and J lost 5 bases, with 5 bases between them. The CDR3 runs 12 residues. The germline V gene has CDR1 SEHNR and CDR2 FQNEAQ (reference sequence). The CDR3 reads CASSLDNNEQFF. Written as DNA, the CDR3 is TGTGCCAGCAGCTTGGATAACAATGAGCAGTTCTTC.

The chain combines TRBV2 with TRBJ2-2; D could derive from TRBD1 or TRBD2 (5 bases each). Trimming left V 5 bases short and J 8 bases short, with 15 bases between. Germline loops: CDR1 SNHLY, CDR2 FYNNEI. The CDR3 extends over 14 amino acids. This CDR3 is CASSRGRSAGELFF. In DNA, the CDR3 is TGTGCCAGCAGTCGGGGCCGGTCGGCTGGGGAGCTGTTTTTT.

This rearrangement joins TRBV4-1 to TRBJ2-2, with 11 bases that match TRBD2. CDR3 length: 17 amino acids. Trimming at V came to 4 bases and at J to 2 bases, leaving 6 bases not matched to a gene. The germline V gene encodes CDR1 MGHRA and CDR2 YSYEKL. CDR3 residues: CASSRFLAGGNTGELFF. DNA for the CDR3: TGCGCCAGCAGCCGTTTCCTAGCGGGAGGAAACACCGGGGAGCTGTTTTTT.

This chain joins TRBV5-1 and TRBJ2-2, with 8 bases fitting TRBD2. J lost 5 bases, V lost 7 bases, and 10 bases had no gene match. CDR3 size: 15 residues. The germline V gene has CDR1 SGHRS and CDR2 YFSETQ. The DNA of the CDR3 is TGCGCCAGCGGCCTAGCGGGTGACTGGACCGGGGAGCTGTTTTTT. It specifies CASGLAGDWTGELFF.

This rearrangement joins TRBV7-8 to TRBJ2-1, with 7 bases aligning to TRBD1. The CDR3 totals 13 residues. V dropped 5 bases and J dropped 15; count of bases not matched to a gene: 13. Germline lookup yields CDR1 SGHVS and CDR2 FQNEAQ. The CDR3 DNA reads TGTGCCAGCAGCCTAGGCATAGGGGGCGATCGGTTCTTC. Amino acid sequence: CASSLGIGGDRFF.

This clone appeared once. The rearrangement uses TRBV7-2 and TRBJ1-3; TRBD1 aligns across 7 bases. V was pared by 5 bases and J by 1 base, with 11 bases of the junction left unmatched. The CDR3 spans 17 residues. Looked up from germline, CDR1 is SGHTA and CDR2 is FQGNSA. CDR3 amino acids: CASSPPLGTASGNTIYF. Here the CDR3 DNA reads TGTGCCAGCAGCCCCCCCCTCGGGACAGCATCTGGAAACACCATATATTTT.

The chain has TRBV27 and TRBJ2-7; the D call may be TRBD1 or TRBD2 (7 bases each). This CDR3 is 14 amino acids long. Looked up from germline, CDR1 is MNHEY and CDR2 is SMNVEV (reference sequence). V was shortened by 1 base and J by 6 bases, with 13 bases between the two germline ends. In nucleotides, the CDR3 is TGTGCCAGCAGTTTATTCAGGGGGGGTACCGAGCAGTACTTC. It specifies CASSLFRGGTEQYF.

This clone has only one observation. The rearrangement links TRBV27 to TRBJ2-7; the D is unclear. Trimming stripped 3 bases from V and 3 bases from J, with 27 bases between. The CDR3 spans 19 residues. CDR1 MNHEY and CDR2 SMNVEV come from the germline V gene (reference sequence). The CDR3 here is CASSFVYRSWSPNIYEQYF. The CDR3 DNA follows: TGTGCCAGCAGTTTCGTGTATAGAAGCTGGTCTCCAAACATCTACGAGCAGTACTTC.

This clone is a singleton in its sample. The gene calls are TRBV5-1 and TRBJ2-7; 7 nucleotides align to TRBD1. The CDR3 extends over 13 amino acids. Germline V gene data show CDR1 as SGHRS and CDR2 as YFSETQ. Trimming took 3 bases from V and 4 from J; bases not matched to a gene: 4. The CDR3 loop reads CASSSKDRYEQYF. The CDR3 DNA is TGCGCCAGCAGCTCGAAGGACAGGTACGAGCAGTACTTC.

The chain employs TRBV15 and TRBJ2-6, with unresolved D. Trimming shortened V by 3 bases and J by 3 bases, and 18 bases separated the two germline ends. This CDR3 has 18 amino acids. Germline V CDR1 and CDR2: LNHNV, YYDKDF (reference sequence). CDR3 coding DNA: TGTGCCACCAGCAGTCCAAGGACCCAAGTCTATGGGGCCAACGTCCTGACTTTC. Amino acid sequence: CATSSPRTQVYGANVLTF. Looking up the rest from reference TRBV15 and TRBJ2-6 gives the full variable domain: DAMVIQNPRYQVTQFGKPVTLSCSQTLNHNVMYWYQQKSSQAPKLLFHYYDKDFNNEADTPDNFQSRRPNTSFCFLDIRSPGLGDTAMYLCATSSPRTQVYGANVLTFGAGSRLTVL.